This T cell receptor (beta chain) appears in the sequencing data of a study of shared clonotypes between healthy human individuals. General study findings and limits: The study drew on few donors, limiting represented genetic and exposure-history diversity. An expected dependence of interdonor clonotype sharing on sequencing depth was noted.

Regarding this clone: Its target is unknown.

Trimming removed 8 bases at V and 7 bases at J, with 24 bases between. Germline CDR1 reads SEHNR; CDR2 reads FQNEAQ (reference sequence). The CDR3 consists of 16 residues. The repertoire was sequenced with immunoSEQ multiplex PCR; TCRdb's copy has only in-frame clones and lacks some. The repertoire consists of a few hundred thousand clones, with roughly 84% occurring once and the leading ten covering around 15%. This receptor was obtained from a man in his late teens or twenties in good health. The V gene is TRBV7-9, the J gene TRBJ2-1, with a possible D match to TRBD2 (6 bases). Sequences were obtained from memory CD8+ T cells sorted from blood. The subset denotes: CD45RO+ cells pooled with CCR7-negative TemRA cells. CDR3 protein: CASGSSASASGNEQFF. The CDR3 region has the DNA TGTGCCAGCGGGTCCTCGGCTAGCGCCTCAGGGAATGAGCAGTTCTTC.